Below are 8 T cell receptor beta chains sequenced from a single sample in a study of blood T cell repertoires in COVID-19. The protocol was immunoSEQ multiplex PCR, while the TCRdb copy is restricted to in-frame clones and leaves out a portion. The table has 250,000 to 350,000 clones, approximately 87% seen once; the top ten hold roughly 7.1%. The sample comprised peripheral blood. Receptors originate from a woman in her 50s who had recovered from COVID-19.

The V gene is TRBV7-8, the J gene TRBJ2-2, with D hard to call. V shed 1 base and J shed 5 bases, with 17 bases lying between them. The CDR3 is 17 amino acids. Looked up from germline, CDR1 is SGHVS and CDR2 is FQNEAQ. CDR3 residues: CASSLGFLQSQTGELFF. DNA for the CDR3: TGTGCCAGCAGCTTAGGGTTTTTGCAATCACAAACCGGGGAGCTGTTTTTT.

This clone showed up just once. CDR3 sequence: CASSLLQGRRTYNSPLHF. The CDR3 coding sequence is TGCGCCAGCAGTCTCTTACAGGGTAGGCGGACCTATAATTCACCCCTCCACTTT. The J gene is TRBJ1-6, the V gene TRBV10-1, with D possibly TRBD1 on 6 matching bases. Germline CDR1 WNHNN, CDR2 SYGVQD (reference sequence). V gave up 5 bases and J gave up 2 bases, with 19 bases separating them. The CDR3 extends over 18 amino acids.

This sequence joins TRBV21-1 and TRBJ2-7; TRBD1, the D gene given by the table, was not confirmed from the DNA. TRBV21-1 has pseudogene status. The CDR3 is 14 amino acids. DNA of the CDR3: TGTGCCAGCAGCTCCCGGGACAGGGTCCCCGAGCAGTACTTC. It yields the protein CASSSRDRVPEQYF.

The chain is built from TRBV5-4 and TRBJ2-5, with 7 bases identical to TRBD1. Trimming removed 4 bases from V and 5 bases from J; junction bases left unmatched: 8. The CDR3 contains 14 residues. Germline loops: CDR1 SGHNT, CDR2 YYREEE (reference sequence). The CDR3 is CASSRKSTGETQYF. The CDR3 DNA reads as TGTGCCAGCAGCCGTAAGTCGACAGGGGAGACCCAGTACTTC.

The chain recombines TRBV18 with TRBJ2-5; D might be TRBD2 (5 bases). CDR3 size: 12 residues. Germline CDR1 is KGHSH and CDR2 is LQKENI. V was cut by 6 bases and J by 5 bases, with 10 bases left in between. The DNA of the CDR3 is TGTGCCAGCTCCCGTCGCGGGGAGACCCAGTACTTC. This gives the protein CASSRRGETQYF.

Written as DNA, the CDR3 is TGCGCCAGCAGCTTGAACGCGGGTTCCCAGAGTGAGCAGTTCTTC. Translation gives CASSLNAGSQSEQFF. The V and J genes are TRBV5-1 and TRBJ2-1; TRBD2 might be the D (5 bases). V was clipped by 1 base and J by 9 bases, with 17 bases between them. The CDR3 loop spans 15 amino acids. CDR1 SGHRS and CDR2 YFSETQ come from the germline V gene.

This chain connects TRBV28 to TRBJ1-6, with 9 nucleotides matching TRBD1. Germline V gene lookup returns CDR1 MDHEN and CDR2 SYDVKM. This CDR3 spans 16 amino acids. V lost 6 bases to trimming and J lost 6 bases; unmatched junction nucleotides: 9. CDR3 protein: CASRKNRGRGNSPLHF. As DNA, the CDR3 is TGTGCCAGCAGAAAAAACAGGGGGCGAGGTAATTCACCCCTCCACTTT.

The chain carries TRBV19 and TRBJ2-3, with a possible D match to TRBD2 (6 bases). The CDR3 spans 14 residues. Germline CDR1 reads LNHDA; CDR2 reads SQIVND (reference sequence). V shed 5 bases and J shed 0 bases, with 9 bases lying between them. The CDR3 DNA reads as TGTGCCAGTAGTCCAGGGACTAGCACAGATACGCAGTATTTT. It encodes CASSPGTSTDTQYF.